Included here is one T cell receptor beta chain sequence, with context. CDR1 and CDR2 from the germline V gene are SGHRS and YFSETQ. The V gene lost 5 bases and the J gene lost 5 bases, with 18 bases spanning the gap. This CDR3 comprises 15 residues. This specimen comes from a study of beta chain features in type 1 diabetes. Sorting gave populations that all exceeded 95% purity. Sequencing targeted expressed TCRB transcripts, as all isolated RNA had been reverse transcribed. Assay: immunoSEQ multiplex PCR; the TCRdb copy retains only in-frame clones and omits some. The sample lists under 450,000 clones; about 15% were seen once.

This chain joins TRBV5-1 and TRBJ2-3; possible D gene TRBD1, 5 bases. The sequence was obtained from a man aged 25 to 40 in good health. Sequenced sample: naive CD4+ T cells from blood. The CDR3 here is CASRSFPQGKDTQYF. DNA of the CDR3: TGCGCCAGCAGATCATTTCCGCAGGGAAAAGATACGCAGTATTTT.